Sequencing of this TCR beta chain was carried out in a study of T cell clonality in common variable immunodeficiency (dated by TCRdb to 2014 to 2015). Findings and caveats that apply to the study as a whole: Fewer TCRbeta clones were shared among CVID subjects than among healthy controls (p < 0.0001). The authors noted that sequencing repertoires of T cell subpopulations would be needed to clarify what caused the increased clonality in CVID. Even though DNA input was the same, control samples had an average of about 80,000 unique sequences each, compared with roughly 30,000 in CVID samples. Correlations of repertoire features with clinical complications were constrained by heterogeneity among patients within the CVID cohort. TCRbeta clonality was higher in CVID subjects than in healthy controls (t-test p = 0.018), and the increase was most characteristic of about a third of subjects. CVID TCRbeta sequences reportedly showed fewer deletions and N-nucleotide insertions and lacked highly modified clones with 13 or more V deletions.

Both CVID patients and healthy controls were predominantly of Caucasian heritage. Heparinized peripheral whole blood samples of about 5 to 8.5 ml were collected from each donor. Genomic DNA from adults with common variable immune deficiency (CVID) and from healthy adult controls was used to sequence TCRbeta CDR3 repertoires. There were 22 healthy adult volunteers in the control group (roughly 12 female and 10 or so male), ranging in age from roughly 23 to 70 years, with a mean age of about 32. To isolate peripheral blood mononuclear cells, diluted blood was subjected to density centrifugation over Hypaque 1077 or Ficoll-Paque. Genomic DNA was obtained from unsorted mononuclear cells through either Qiagen column purification or a centrifugation-based method. CVID samples and control samples contributed equivalent amounts of genomic DNA as sequencing input. For every sample, a 60 bp segment covering the rearranged TCRbeta CDR3 region was amplified and then sequenced. The immunoSEQ assay, a bias-corrected multiplex PCR combined with high-throughput sequencing, was used to amplify TCRbeta. The study's processing was this. Each unique nucleotide sequence was treated as a clone and annotated with V, D and J genes, copy number and frequency. Sequences were labeled productive if in frame, and non-productive if out of frame or containing stop codons. Clonality was calculated from Shannon's entropy as previously described. Mean CDR3 Kyte-Doolittle hydropathy was derived from the predicted amino acid sequences of productive clones. Hierarchical clustering of scaled V gene usage was performed with the R hclust function using Manhattan distance and complete linkage. Sharing of clones by CDR3 amino acid sequence was evaluated through resampling of 12 repertoires per group over 100 rounds. The repertoires were screened for 65 to 75 published EBV-specific TCRbeta sequences and a few hundred published CMV-specific TCRbeta sequences. Analysis left out a couple of CVID samples that produced under 10,000 sequences, so fewer than 55 CVID repertoires remained. What TCRdb holds here is the immuneACCESS table cut down to in-frame rearrangements. Part of the clones is not present; checked against another copy, under half of the missing clones reflect an unresolved V gene, and the others are unexplained. The DNA was the basis for D and trimming; V, J and clone size are from that table. This sample is represented by tens of thousands of clones, with no singletons among them. The ten biggest clones cover roughly 3.4% of the sample.

CDR1 SGHNT and CDR2 YENEEA are derived from the germline V gene. V and J lose 3 bases and 7 bases, and a span of 12 bases separates them. Counted from cysteine to phenylalanine, this CDR3 has 13 amino acids. Part of the CDR3 DNA is given, 30 bases translated from base 1. This clone was seen a few times. Its target antigen remains unknown. The observed sequence ends 3 residues before the CDR3 terminus, with the missing tail filled in from the germline J gene. The sequenced sample was peripheral blood mononuclear cells. The receptor was derived from a person aged 18-70 years in good health. This chain is built from TRBV11-3 and TRBJ2-5; TRBD2 is perhaps the D gene, given 6 matching bases. The DNA read from the CDR3 is TGTGCCAGCAGCTTGGTAGCGGAAGGGACC. This yields the protein CASSLVAEGT. The full CDR3 reads CASSLVAEGTQYF.